These T cell receptor beta chains were read from a single sample in a study of blood T cell repertoires in COVID-19. The data were produced by immunoSEQ multiplex PCR, yet TCRdb's version contains in-frame clones alone and is incomplete. Among roughly 34,000 clones, 65% to 90% were seen once, and the ten largest hold roughly 9.1%. Sequencing was done on a sample of peripheral blood. The receptors originated from a man older than 75 with active COVID-19. Both conserved end residues are part of each CDR3. D genes are given only for firm matches. The listing skips clone size in some rows; elsewhere it reads once, few, many or a size class.

J | V | D | size | CDR3 | DNA
TRBJ2-5 | TRBV7-7 | - | - | CASSPTSGERETQYF | TGTGCCAGCAGCCCCACTTCGGGGGAGAGAGAGACCCAGTACTTC
TRBJ1-2 | TRBV20-1 | - | once | CSARDLSTLIF | TGCAGTGCTAGAGATTTGAGCACCTTGATCTTC
TRBJ2-5 | TRBV11-1 | TRBD2 | - | CASSLSSRGAQETQYF | TGTGCCAGCAGCTTATCCTCGCGGGGGGCCCAAGAGACCCAGTACTTC
TRBJ2-7 | TRBV5-1 | TRBD1 | - | CASSARGQGRYEQYF | TGCGCCAGCAGCGCGCGGGGACAGGGACGGTACGAGCAGTACTTC
TRBJ2-1 | TRBV6-5 | - | - | CASSYSGAGRYNEQFF | TGTGCCAGCAGTTACTCAGGGGCGGGGCGTTACAATGAGCAGTTCTTC
TRBJ1-4 | TRBV3-1/TRBV3-2 | - | - | CASSPGAIANEKLFF | TGTGCCAGCAGCCCAGGGGCCATCGCTAATGAAAAACTGTTTTTT
TRBJ2-3 | TRBV10-1 | TRBD1 | - | CASRGTGLADTQYF | TGCGCCAGCAGAGGGACAGGGTTGGCAGATACGCAGTATTTT
TRBJ2-5 | TRBV11-2 | TRBD2 | - | CASSLQTSGGQETQYF | TGTGCCAGCAGCTTACAGACTAGCGGGGGCCAAGAGACCCAGTACTTC
TRBJ2-7 | TRBV4-2 | - | - | CASSQDSDSYEQYF | TGTGCCAGCAGCCAGGACTCAGACTCCTACGAGCAGTACTTC
TRBJ1-2 | TRBV18 | - | - | CASSPASTNYGYTF | TGTGCCAGCTCACCAGCCAGTACTAACTATGGCTACACCTTC
TRBJ2-7 | TRBV27 | TRBD1 | - | CASSRTGDSEQYF | TGTGCCAGCAGTCGGACAGGGGATAGCGAGCAGTACTTC
TRBJ2-3 | TRBV3-1/TRBV3-2 | TRBD2 | - | CASSQGTSGGTDTQYF | TGTGCCAGCAGCCAAGGAACTAGCGGGGGCACAGATACGCAGTATTTT
TRBJ1-1 | TRBV5-1 | - | - | CASSLSPTRGTEAFF | TGCGCCAGCAGCTTGTCGCCCACACGAGGGACTGAAGCTTTCTTT
TRBJ2-7 | TRBV3-1/TRBV3-2 | TRBD2 | - | CASSQALSGGASSYEQYF | TGTGCCAGCAGCCAAGCGCTTAGCGGGGGGGCTAGCTCCTACGAGCAGTACTTC
TRBJ2-5 | TRBV20-1 | - | once | CSASPAGNRETQYF | TGCAGTGCTAGTCCGGCGGGAAATAGAGAGACCCAGTACTTC
TRBJ2-2 | TRBV19 | TRBD2 | - | CASSMIGGASGELFF | TGTGCCAGTAGTATGATCGGGGGGGCTTCAGGGGAGCTGTTTTTT
TRBJ2-1 | TRBV27 | - | - | CASARTPLGNEQFF | TGTGCCAGCGCTCGGACTCCCCTCGGGAATGAGCAGTTCTTC
TRBJ2-5 | TRBV12-3/TRBV12-4 | TRBD1 | - | CASSRDRGETQYF | TGTGCCAGCAGCAGGGACAGGGGAGAGACCCAGTACTTC
TRBJ2-3 | TRBV5-4 | - | few | CASSFPGLPNTDTQYF | TGTGCCAGCAGCTTCCCGGGACTCCCTAACACAGATACGCAGTATTTT
TRBJ2-5 | TRBV6-5 | - | - | CASSLPATKETQYF | TGTGCCAGCAGTCTGCCGGCCACTAAAGAGACCCAGTACTTC
TRBJ2-1 | TRBV12-3/TRBV12-4 | - | once | CASRGRNEQFF | TGTGCCAGCAGGGGCCGTAATGAGCAGTTCTTC
TRBJ1-3 | TRBV11-1 | TRBD1 | - | CASSPGTAGNTIYF | TGTGCCAGCAGCCCAGGGACAGCTGGAAACACCATATATTTT
TRBJ2-7 | TRBV19 | TRBD2 | - | CASRDGAASGTYEQYF | TGTGCCAGTAGGGATGGGGCGGCTAGCGGAACCTACGAGCAGTACTTC
TRBJ2-7 | TRBV5-1 | TRBD1 | - | CASSRTGTGPYEQYF | TGCGCCAGCAGCCGTACCGGGACAGGGCCCTACGAGCAGTACTTC
TRBJ2-5 | TRBV18 | TRBD2 | - | CASSPETSGETQYF | TGTGCCAGCTCACCTGAGACTAGCGGGGAGACCCAGTACTTC
TRBJ2-3 | TRBV7-2 | - | - | CASSLERRGGQYF | TGTGCCAGCAGCTTAGAGCGGCGGGGCGGGCAGTATTTT
TRBJ2-7 | TRBV14 | TRBD1 | once | CASSQGQGAFHEQYF | TGTGCCAGCAGCCAAGGACAGGGGGCCTTCCACGAGCAGTACTTC
TRBJ1-1 | TRBV19 | TRBD1 | - | CASSIGRGTGGATEAFF | TGTGCCAGTAGTATCGGTCGGGGAACAGGGGGCGCGACTGAAGCTTTCTTT
TRBJ1-6 | TRBV9 | - | - | CASSYSRGSPLHF | TGTGCCAGCAGCTATTCCAGGGGTTCACCCCTCCACTTT
TRBJ2-7 | TRBV3-1/TRBV3-2 | TRBD2 | once | CASSQVALAGGLSYEQYF | TGTGCCAGCAGCCAAGTAGCGCTAGCGGGGGGCCTCTCCTACGAGCAGTACTTC
TRBJ2-1 | TRBV6-1 | - | - | CASSEGGGALYNEQFF | TGTGCCAGCAGTGAAGGAGGGGGAGCGCTATACAATGAGCAGTTCTTC
TRBJ1-1 | TRBV21-1 | - | - | CASSKEGAGRGLSTEAFF | TGTGCCAGCAGCAAAGAGGGGGCCGGCAGGGGGCTTTCCACTGAAGCTTTCTTT
TRBJ2-3 | TRBV7-9 | TRBD1 | - | CASSLPGGGTDTQYF | TGTGCCAGCAGCTTACCAGGGGGCGGCACAGATACGCAGTATTTT
TRBJ1-5 | TRBV7-2 | - | once | CASNGGGQPQHF | TGTGCCAGCAACGGAGGCGGCCAGCCCCAGCATTTT
TRBJ1-1 | TRBV7-2 | - | - | CASRVTGTEAFF | TGTGCCAGCCGAGTCACGGGGACTGAAGCTTTCTTT
TRBJ2-3 | TRBV3-1/TRBV3-2 | TRBD2 | - | CASSPSASGGIDTQYF | TGTGCCAGCAGCCCGAGTGCTAGCGGGGGGATAGATACGCAGTATTTT
TRBJ1-2 | TRBV25-1 | TRBD1 | once | CASSGGTGNFRSYTF | TGTGCCAGCAGTGGGGGGACAGGGAATTTTCGGAGCTACACCTTC
TRBJ1-1 | TRBV27 | - | - | CASSLSNRATEAFF | TGTGCCAGCAGTTTATCGAACAGGGCCACTGAAGCTTTCTTT
TRBJ2-7 | TRBV5-6 | TRBD1 | few | CASSLPGGYYEQYF | TGTGCCAGCAGCTTGCCAGGGGGTTACTACGAGCAGTACTTC
TRBJ2-5 | TRBV3-1/TRBV3-2 | - | - | CASSQGGLEQETQYF | TGTGCCAGCAGCCAAGGTGGACTTGAACAAGAGACCCAGTACTTC
TRBJ2-5 | TRBV4-1 | TRBD2 | - | CASSRTTSGGGETQYF | TGCGCCAGCAGCCGAACGACTAGCGGGGGGGGCGAGACCCAGTACTTC
TRBJ2-3 | TRBV15 | TRBD1 | - | CATSRPGTVYTDTQYF | TGTGCCACCAGCAGACCTGGGACAGTATACACAGATACGCAGTATTTT
TRBJ1-2 | TRBV6-2/TRBV6-3 | - | - | CASSYDGGVGYGYTF | TGTGCCAGCAGTTACGATGGGGGCGTAGGCTATGGCTACACCTTC
TRBJ2-1 | TRBV28 | TRBD2 | - | CASRSGALYNEQFF | TGTGCCAGCAGAAGCGGGGCATTATACAATGAGCAGTTCTTC
TRBJ1-1 | TRBV6-5 | - | - | CASSPTRRTEAFF | TGTGCCAGCAGTCCTACTAGAAGGACTGAAGCTTTCTTT